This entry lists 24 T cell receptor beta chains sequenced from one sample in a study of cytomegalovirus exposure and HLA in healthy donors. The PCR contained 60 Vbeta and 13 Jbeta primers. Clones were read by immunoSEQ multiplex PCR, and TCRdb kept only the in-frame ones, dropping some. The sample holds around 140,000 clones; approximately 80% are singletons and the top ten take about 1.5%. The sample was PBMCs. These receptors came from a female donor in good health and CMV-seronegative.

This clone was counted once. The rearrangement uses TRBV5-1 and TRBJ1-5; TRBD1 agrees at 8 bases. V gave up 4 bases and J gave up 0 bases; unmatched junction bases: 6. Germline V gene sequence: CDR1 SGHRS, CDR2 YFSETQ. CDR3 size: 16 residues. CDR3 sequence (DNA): TGCGCCAGCAGCATCGGGACAGGCGGTAGCAATCAGCCCCAGCATTTT. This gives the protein CASSIGTGGSNQPQHF. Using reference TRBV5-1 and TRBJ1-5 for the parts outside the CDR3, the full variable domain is KAGVTQTPRYLIKTRGQQVTLSCSPISGHRSVSWYQQTPGQGLQFLFEYFSETQRNKGNFPGRFSGRQFSNSRSEMNVSTLELGDSALYLCASSIGTGGSNQPQHFGDGTRLSIL.

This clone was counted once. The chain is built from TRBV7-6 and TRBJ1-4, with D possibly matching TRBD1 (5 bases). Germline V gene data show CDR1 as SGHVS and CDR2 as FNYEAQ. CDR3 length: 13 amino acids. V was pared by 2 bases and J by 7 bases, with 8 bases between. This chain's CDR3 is CASSLYQGEKLFF. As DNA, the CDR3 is TGTGCCAGCAGCTTATACCAGGGTGAAAAACTGTTTTTT.

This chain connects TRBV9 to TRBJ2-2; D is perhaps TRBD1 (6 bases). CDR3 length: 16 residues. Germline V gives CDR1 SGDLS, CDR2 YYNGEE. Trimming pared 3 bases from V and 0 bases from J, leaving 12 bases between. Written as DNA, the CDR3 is TGTGCCAGCAGCGCCGCGTGGACAGCGAACACCGGGGAGCTGTTTTTT. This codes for CASSAAWTANTGELFF.

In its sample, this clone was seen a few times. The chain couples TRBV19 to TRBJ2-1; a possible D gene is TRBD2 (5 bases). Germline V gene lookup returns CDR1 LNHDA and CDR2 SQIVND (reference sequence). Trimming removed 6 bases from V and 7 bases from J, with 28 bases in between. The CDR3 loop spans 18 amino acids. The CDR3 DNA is TGTGCCAGTAGCGCTAGCTTGGGTGCCCTCCTCACAGTGAATGAGCAGTTCTTC. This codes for CASSASLGALLTVNEQFF. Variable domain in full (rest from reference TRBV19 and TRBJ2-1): DGGITQSPKYLFRKEGQNVTLSCEQNLNHDAMYWYRQDPGQGLRLIYYSQIVNDFQKGDIAEGYSVSREKKESFPLTVTSAQKNPTAFYLCASSASLGALLTVNEQFFGPGTRLTVL.

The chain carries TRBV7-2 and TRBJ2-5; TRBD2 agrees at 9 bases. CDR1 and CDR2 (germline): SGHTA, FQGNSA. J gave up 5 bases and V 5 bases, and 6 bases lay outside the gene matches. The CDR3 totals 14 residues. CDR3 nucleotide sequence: TGTGCCAGCAGCGCGGGACTAGCTAGGGAGACCCAGTACTTC. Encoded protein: CASSAGLARETQYF.

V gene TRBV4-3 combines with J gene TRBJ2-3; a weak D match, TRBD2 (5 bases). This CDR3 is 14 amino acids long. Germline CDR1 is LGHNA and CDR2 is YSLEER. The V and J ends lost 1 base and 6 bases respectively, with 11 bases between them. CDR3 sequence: CASSQGIPGDTQYF. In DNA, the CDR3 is TGCGCCAGCAGCCAAGGGATCCCGGGGGATACGCAGTATTTT.

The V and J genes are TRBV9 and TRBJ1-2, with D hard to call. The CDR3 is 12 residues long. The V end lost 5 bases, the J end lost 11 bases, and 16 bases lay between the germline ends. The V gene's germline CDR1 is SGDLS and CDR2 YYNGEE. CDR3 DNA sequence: TGTGCCAGCAGAGCCGACGGTGAGGGTTACACCTTC. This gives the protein CASRADGEGYTF.

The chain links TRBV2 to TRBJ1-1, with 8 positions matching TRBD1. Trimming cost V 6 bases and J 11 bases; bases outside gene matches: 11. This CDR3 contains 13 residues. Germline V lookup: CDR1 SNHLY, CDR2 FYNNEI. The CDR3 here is CASSPDREMYAFF. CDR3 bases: TGTGCCAGCAGCCCGGACAGGGAAATGTATGCTTTCTTT.

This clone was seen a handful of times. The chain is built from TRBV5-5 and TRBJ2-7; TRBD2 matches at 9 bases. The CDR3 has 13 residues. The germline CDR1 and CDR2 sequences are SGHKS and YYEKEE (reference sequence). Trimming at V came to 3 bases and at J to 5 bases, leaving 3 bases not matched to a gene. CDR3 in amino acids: CASSWREGDEQYF. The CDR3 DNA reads TGTGCCAGCAGCTGGCGGGAGGGAGACGAGCAGTACTTC.

The CDR3 nucleotides are TGTGCCAGCAAGCGGACCCCGAACACTGAAGCTTTCTTT. Its translation is CASKRTPNTEAFF. V is TRBV6-1 and J is TRBJ1-1; no firm D call. Germline V gene data show CDR1 as MNHNS and CDR2 as SASEGT. Trimming cost V 7 bases and J 1 base, with 10 bases left between them. The CDR3 runs 13 residues.

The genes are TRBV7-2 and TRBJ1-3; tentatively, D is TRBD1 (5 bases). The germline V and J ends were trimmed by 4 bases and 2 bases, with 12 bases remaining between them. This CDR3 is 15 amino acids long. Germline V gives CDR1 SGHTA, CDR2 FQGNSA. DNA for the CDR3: TGTGCCAGCAGCTCACCCATGACAGCTGGAAACACCATATATTTT. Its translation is CASSSPMTAGNTIYF.

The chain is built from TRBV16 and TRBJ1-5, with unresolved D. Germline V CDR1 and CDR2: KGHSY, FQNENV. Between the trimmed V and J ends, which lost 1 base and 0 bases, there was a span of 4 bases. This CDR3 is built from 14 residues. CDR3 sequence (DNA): TGTGCCAGCAGCCAATTAGATAGCAATCAGCCCCAGCATTTT. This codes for CASSQLDSNQPQHF. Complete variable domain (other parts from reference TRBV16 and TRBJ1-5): GEEVAQTPKHLVRGEGQKAKLYCAPIKGHSYVFWYQQVLKNEFKFLISFQNENVFDETGMPKERFSAKCLPNSPCSLEIQATKLEDSAVYFCASSQLDSNQPQHFGDGTRLSIL.

The CDR3 region is CASSFYSYEQYF. CDR3 in DNA: TGTGCCAGCAGCTTTTACTCCTACGAGCAGTACTTC. V gene TRBV11-2 combines with J gene TRBJ2-7; D gene unclear. The length of the CDR3 is 12 residues. Germline CDR1 reads SGHAT; CDR2 reads FQNNGV. Trimming removed 3 bases from V and 0 bases from J, with 3 bases in between.

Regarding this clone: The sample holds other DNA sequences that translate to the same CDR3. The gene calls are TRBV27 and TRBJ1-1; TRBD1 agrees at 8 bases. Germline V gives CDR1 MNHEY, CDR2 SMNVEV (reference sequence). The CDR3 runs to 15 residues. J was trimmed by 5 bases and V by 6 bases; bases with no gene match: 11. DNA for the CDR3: TGTGCCAGCAGCCCCCTCGCGACAGGGGAGACTGAAGCTTTCTTT. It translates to CASSPLATGETEAFF.

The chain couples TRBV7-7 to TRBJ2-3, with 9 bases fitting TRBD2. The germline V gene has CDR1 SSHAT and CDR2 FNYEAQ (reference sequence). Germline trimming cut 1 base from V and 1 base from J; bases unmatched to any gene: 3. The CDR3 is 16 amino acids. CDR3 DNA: TGTGCCAGCAGCTTAGTCGCGGGAGGGGGCACAGATACGCAGTATTTT. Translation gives CASSLVAGGGTDTQYF.

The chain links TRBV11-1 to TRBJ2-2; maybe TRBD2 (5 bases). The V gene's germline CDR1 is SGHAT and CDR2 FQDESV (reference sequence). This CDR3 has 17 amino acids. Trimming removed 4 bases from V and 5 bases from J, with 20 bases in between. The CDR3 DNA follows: TGTGCCAGCAGCTCCAGAGGGTTACAGCTCGCGACCGGGGAGCTGTTTTTT. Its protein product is CASSSRGLQLATGELFF.

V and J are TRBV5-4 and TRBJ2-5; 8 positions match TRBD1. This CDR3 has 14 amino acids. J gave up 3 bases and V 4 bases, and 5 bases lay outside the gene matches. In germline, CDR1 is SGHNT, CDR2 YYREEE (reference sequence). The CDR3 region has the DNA TGTGCCAGCAGCACCGGACAGGGTGAAGAGACCCAGTACTTC. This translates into CASSTGQGEETQYF.

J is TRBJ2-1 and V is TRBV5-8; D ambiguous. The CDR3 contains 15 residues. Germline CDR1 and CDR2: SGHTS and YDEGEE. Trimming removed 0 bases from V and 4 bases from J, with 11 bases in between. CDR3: CASSLGTVTYNEQFF. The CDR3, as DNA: TGTGCCAGCAGCTTGGGCACAGTCACATACAATGAGCAGTTCTTC.

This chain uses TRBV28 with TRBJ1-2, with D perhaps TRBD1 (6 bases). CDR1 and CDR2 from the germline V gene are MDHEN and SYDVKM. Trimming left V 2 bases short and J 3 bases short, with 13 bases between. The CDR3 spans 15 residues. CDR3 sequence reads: CASSLGGGGYYGYTF. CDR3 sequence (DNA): TGTGCCAGCAGTTTAGGTGGGGGCGGGTACTATGGCTACACCTTC.

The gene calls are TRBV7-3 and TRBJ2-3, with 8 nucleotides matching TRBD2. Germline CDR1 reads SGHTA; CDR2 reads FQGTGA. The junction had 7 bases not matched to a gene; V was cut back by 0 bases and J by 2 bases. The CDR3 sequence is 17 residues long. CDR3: CASSLTARGRFTDTQYF. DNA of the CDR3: TGTGCCAGCAGCTTAACAGCTCGCGGGAGGTTCACAGATACGCAGTATTTT.

CDR3 sequence (DNA): TGTGCCAGCAGCCTCAACCCAAGGGGGAAGGGGATGAACACTGAAGCTTTCTTT. Translated: CASSLNPRGKGMNTEAFF. The chain carries TRBV28 and TRBJ1-1; possible D gene TRBD1, 6 bases. Germline V gene lookup returns CDR1 MDHEN and CDR2 SYDVKM. V lost 6 bases and J lost 0, with 23 bases in between. The CDR3 spans 18 residues.

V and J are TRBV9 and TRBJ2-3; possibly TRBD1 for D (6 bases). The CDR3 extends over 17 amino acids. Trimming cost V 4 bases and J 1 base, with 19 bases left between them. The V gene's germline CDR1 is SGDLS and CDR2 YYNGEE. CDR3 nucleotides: TGTGCCAGCAGCCCAACGCCGGGACACGAAGGCACAGATACGCAGTATTTT. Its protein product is CASSPTPGHEGTDTQYF.

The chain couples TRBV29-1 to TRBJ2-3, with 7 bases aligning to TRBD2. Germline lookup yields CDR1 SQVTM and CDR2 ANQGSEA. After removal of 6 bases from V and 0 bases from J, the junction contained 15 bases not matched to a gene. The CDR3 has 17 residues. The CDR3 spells CSVPLVAGTTSTDTQYF. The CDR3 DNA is TGCAGCGTCCCTTTGGTAGCGGGTACAACTAGCACAGATACGCAGTATTTT.

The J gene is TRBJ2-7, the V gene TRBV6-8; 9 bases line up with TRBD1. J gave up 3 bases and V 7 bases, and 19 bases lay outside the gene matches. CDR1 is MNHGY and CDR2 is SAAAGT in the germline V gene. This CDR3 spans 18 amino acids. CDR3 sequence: CASTFTGTGPQERYEQYF. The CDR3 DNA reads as TGTGCCAGCACCTTTACCGGGACAGGGCCTCAGGAACGCTACGAGCAGTACTTC.